This passage covers 31 T cell receptor beta chains from one sample sequenced in a study of T cells of healthy individuals. TCRdb reanalysed the 5' RACE reads using MiXCR and keeps one entry per CDR3 protein. Of around 63,000 distinct CDR3 sequences in the sample, 16% were seen once. The receptors were gathered from a human donor in good health.

This clonotype was counted ten times or more. V is TRBV4-2 and J is TRBJ1-5; D is undetermined. Germline V gene sequence: CDR1 LGHNA, CDR2 YNFKEQ. The V end lost 0 bases, the J end lost 1 base, and 7 bases lay between the germline ends. The CDR3 spans 15 residues. Written as DNA, the CDR3 is TGTGCCAGCAGCCAAGATGGGGTGAGCAATCAGCCCCAGCATTTT. Its protein product is CASSQDGVSNQPQHF.

This clonotype was recorded many times. The chain joins TRBV2 to TRBJ1-4, with 7 positions matching TRBD1. Germline values: CDR1 SNHLY, CDR2 FYNNEI. With 7 bases clipped from V and 6 bases from J, the junction kept 17 bases outside the gene matches. The CDR3 runs to 17 residues. Here the CDR3 reads CASTKGGQLGVYEKLFF. Here the CDR3 DNA reads TGTGCCAGCACCAAAGGGGGACAGTTGGGTGTTTATGAAAAACTGTTTTTT.

The chain has TRBV7-9 and TRBJ2-2, with 13 positions matching TRBD2. This CDR3 is 19 amino acids long. The germline CDR1 and CDR2 sequences are SEHNR and FQNEAQ (reference sequence). Trimming removed 4 bases from V and 1 base from J; junction bases left unmatched: 9. The CDR3 here is CASSWRPGLAGENTGELFF. For the CDR3, the DNA is TGTGCCAGCAGCTGGAGACCTGGACTAGCGGGAGAGAACACCGGGGAGCTGTTTTTT.

This chain connects TRBV30 to TRBJ1-4; unclear D gene. Deletions cut 3 bases from V and 4 bases from J, with 12 bases between. This CDR3 is 14 amino acids long. CDR1 is GTSNPN and CDR2 is SVGIG in the germline V gene (reference sequence). CDR3 sequence: CAWSLGQLNEKLFF. In DNA form, the CDR3 reads TGTGCCTGGAGCCTAGGGCAACTTAATGAAAAACTGTTTTTT.

V is TRBV7-2 and J is TRBJ1-2; no definite D call. The V gene's germline CDR1 is SGHTA and CDR2 FQGNSA. The CDR3 spans 16 residues. Trimming took 5 bases from V and 1 from J, leaving 17 bases between them. CDR3 region: CASSLGNARDNYGYTF. CDR3 sequence (DNA): TGTGCCAGCAGCCTAGGCAACGCCAGAGATAACTATGGCTACACCTTC.

This clonotype came up many times. The CDR3 spells CAISESYGELFF. CDR3 DNA: TGTGCCATCAGTGAATCTTACGGGGAGCTGTTTTTT. The chain combines TRBV10-3 with TRBJ2-2; D remains ambiguous. The CDR3 length is 12 residues. Germline lookup yields CDR1 ENHRY and CDR2 SYGVKD. V shed 3 bases and J shed 7 bases, with 6 bases lying between them.

The chain recombines TRBV5-4 with TRBJ2-5; weak D call: TRBD2 (5 bases). Germline CDR1 is SGHNT and CDR2 is YYREEE (reference sequence). This CDR3 is 12 amino acids long. The V end lost 5 bases, the J end lost 9 bases, and 14 bases lay between the germline ends. The CDR3 here is CASSLRVGAQYF. CDR3 DNA sequence: TGTGCCAGCAGTCTTCGCGTCGGGGCCCAGTACTTC.

The chain links TRBV10-3 to TRBJ2-3, with D hard to call. Trimming cost V 6 bases and J 0 bases, with 10 bases left between them. Per germline, CDR1 ENHRY and CDR2 SYGVKD. The CDR3 length is 14 residues. The CDR3 spells CAIRTEPSTDTQYF. CDR3 coding DNA: TGTGCCATCAGGACGGAACCTAGCACAGATACGCAGTATTTT.

This clonotype was detected many times. The V and J genes are TRBV7-3 and TRBJ1-2; the match to TRBD1 covers 8 bases. This CDR3 comprises 14 residues. The germline V gene has CDR1 SGHTA and CDR2 FQGTGA. The V gene end was trimmed by 5 bases and the J gene end by 3 bases; junction bases not matched to a gene: 5. CDR3 in amino acids: CASSTGQGDYGYTF. CDR3 nucleotide sequence: TGTGCCAGCAGCACCGGACAGGGTGACTATGGCTACACCTTC.

This clonotype has just one count. This chain joins TRBV7-2 and TRBJ2-1; tentatively, D is TRBD2 (5 bases). The length of the CDR3 is 13 residues. Germline CDR1 is SGHTA and CDR2 is FQGNSA. V lost 2 bases, J lost 7 bases, and 9 bases lay in between. The DNA of the CDR3 is TGTGCCAGCAGCTTACGGAGAGGGAATGAGCAGTTCTTC. This sequence encodes CASSLRRGNEQFF. Based on the CDR3 plus reference TRBV7-2 and TRBJ2-1, the full variable domain is GAGVSQSPSNKVTEKGKDVELRCDPISGHTALYWYRQSLGQGLEFLIYFQGNSAPDKSGLPSDRFSAERTGGSVSTLTIQRTQQEDSAVYLCASSLRRGNEQFFGPGTRLTVL.

Many counts were recorded for this clonotype. The chain couples TRBV3-1 to TRBJ1-2; no reliable D call. The V gene lost 1 base and the J gene lost 5 bases, with 5 bases spanning the gap. The germline V gene has CDR1 LGHDT and CDR2 YNNKEL (reference sequence). The CDR3 has 12 residues. CDR3 DNA: TGTGCCAGCAGCCAAGGGGGTTATGGCTACACCTTC. Protein: CASSQGGYGYTF. Filled out from reference TRBV3-1 and TRBJ1-2, the complete variable domain reads DTAVSQTPKYLVTQMGNDKSIKCEQNLGHDTMYWYKQDSKKFLKIMFSYNNKELIINETVPNRFSPKSPDKAHLNLHINSLELGDSAVYFCASSQGGYGYTFGSGTRLTVV.

This clonotype showed up just a few times. At one end, the junction sequence differs from germline, possibly due to a read error. The rearrangement links TRBV27 to TRBJ2-2; no clear D. The germline gives CDR1 MNHEY, CDR2 SMNVEV (reference sequence). This CDR3 region has 14 residues. This CDR3 reads CASTLFANTGELFF. The DNA of the CDR3 is TGTGCCAGCACTTTATTTGCGAACACCGGGGAGCTGTTTTTT.

This clonotype was detected many times. The chain joins TRBV4-3 to TRBJ2-2, with 7 positions matching TRBD2. Per germline, CDR1 LGHNA and CDR2 YSLEER. V shed 2 bases, J shed 6 bases, and the junction held 9 bases outside the gene matches. The CDR3 has 16 amino acids. The CDR3 DNA reads as TGCGCCAGCAGCCAAACCAACGGGAGGTGGGCCGGGGAGCTGTTTTTT. Protein product: CASSQTNGRWAGELFF.

The chain employs TRBV6-5 and TRBJ1-3; 9 bases match TRBD1. The CDR3 spans 17 residues. With 6 bases clipped from V and 1 base from J, the junction kept 10 bases outside the gene matches. Germline CDR1 reads MNHEY; CDR2 reads SVGAGI. CDR3 in amino acids: CASRFRQGVRSGNTIYF. The CDR3 DNA sequence: TGTGCCAGCAGATTTAGACAGGGGGTAAGGTCTGGAAACACCATATATTTT.

The chain has TRBV7-6 and TRBJ2-7; 7 bases align to TRBD2. V shed 2 bases and J 3 bases; nucleotides not matched to a gene: 4. The CDR3 is made up of 14 amino acids. CDR1 is SGHVS, CDR2 FNYEAQ, per germline. The CDR3, as DNA: TGTGCCAGCAGCTTATACCAGCGGGGCTACGAGCAGTACTTC. Translated, it gives CASSLYQRGYEQYF.

The J gene is TRBJ2-1, the V gene TRBV27, with 12 bases lining up with TRBD1. Germline V gene sequence: CDR1 MNHEY, CDR2 SMNVEV (reference sequence). The CDR3 sequence is 14 residues long. J was trimmed by 8 bases and V by 6 bases; bases with no gene match: 5. The CDR3 spells CASSRDRGQDEQFF. CDR3 nucleotide sequence: TGTGCCAGCAGCCGGGACAGGGGGCAGGATGAGCAGTTCTTC.

This clonotype came up many times. The CDR3 DNA is TGTGCCAGCAGTTTATTACAGGGGGACGAGCAGTACTTC. Translation: CASSLLQGDEQYF. The chain is built from TRBV27 and TRBJ2-7; 8 positions agree with TRBD1. V dropped 1 base and J dropped 5; count of bases not matched to a gene: 1. The CDR3 contains 13 residues. Germline CDR1 MNHEY, CDR2 SMNVEV (reference sequence).

The chain recombines TRBV5-1 with TRBJ2-2; D call uncertain. Germline V CDR1 and CDR2: SGHRS, YFSETQ. This CDR3 comprises 15 residues. Trimming removed 0 bases at V and 4 bases at J, with 10 bases between. CDR3 sequence: CASSLAVSSTGELFF. CDR3 DNA: TGCGCCAGCAGCTTGGCCGTTTCAAGCACCGGGGAGCTGTTTTTT.

The V and J genes are TRBV5-1 and TRBJ1-1; D remains unclear. Germline V gene sequence: CDR1 SGHRS, CDR2 YFSETQ. Trimming took 0 bases from V and 4 from J, leaving 13 bases between them. The CDR3 is made up of 15 amino acids. CDR3 bases: TGCGCCAGCAGCTTGGACTGGGTCGGCGGCACTGAAGCTTTCTTT. This encodes CASSLDWVGGTEAFF.

The rearrangement links TRBV20-1 to TRBJ2-1; 8 bases are shared with TRBD2. This CDR3 spans 16 amino acids. Germline-derived CDR1 and CDR2 are DFQATT and SNEGSKA (reference sequence). V shed 0 bases, J shed 5 bases, and the junction held 9 bases outside the gene matches. The CDR3 is CSARDLAGGGHNEQFF. CDR3 sequence (DNA): TGCAGTGCTAGAGATTTGGCGGGGGGTGGTCACAATGAGCAGTTCTTC.

This clonotype was detected a few times. The gene calls are TRBV20-1 and TRBJ2-3; TRBD2 matches at 9 bases. Germline V gene sequence: CDR1 DFQATT, CDR2 SNEGSKA (reference sequence). V was clipped by 4 bases and J by 4 bases; unmatched bases: 3. CDR3 length: 13 residues. CDR3 protein: CSAKREVPDTQYF. The DNA for the CDR3 is TGCAGTGCTAAGCGGGAGGTTCCAGATACGCAGTATTTT.

At least ten counts were recorded for this clonotype. CDR3 coding DNA: TGTGCCAGCAGCCCTTTAGGTTCGACAGGAGGAACCGGGGAGCTGTTTTTT. This codes for CASSPLGSTGGTGELFF. The rearrangement links TRBV21-1 to TRBJ2-2; the D call of TRBD1 is as the table states it, not checked on the DNA. TRBV21-1 is a recognized pseudogene. There are 17 residues in the CDR3.

This rearrangement joins TRBV2 to TRBJ2-3; 11 nucleotides line up with TRBD2. Germline CDR1 and CDR2: SNHLY and FYNNEI. This CDR3 spans 14 amino acids. V lost 7 bases, J lost 3 bases, and 3 bases stayed unmatched. CDR3 nucleotides: TGTGCCAGCAAACTAGCGGGAGATACAGATACGCAGTATTTT. This encodes CASKLAGDTDTQYF.

This clonotype was seen ten or more times. The rearrangement joins TRBV29-1 to TRBJ2-7; D unresolved. Trimming left V 0 bases short and J 7 bases short, with 10 bases between. Germline CDR1 SQVTM, CDR2 ANQGSEA. The CDR3 loop spans 12 amino acids. DNA for the CDR3: TGCAGCGTTGAAGACGACGGATATGAGCAGTACTTC. Translation gives CSVEDDGYEQYF.

This clonotype was counted between two and nine times. This sequence joins TRBV7-2 and TRBJ1-4, with D maybe TRBD1 (6 bases). The CDR3 runs to 13 residues. Per germline, CDR1 SGHTA and CDR2 FQGNSA. The V and J ends lost 11 bases and 7 bases respectively, with 17 bases between them. CDR3 DNA: TGTGCCTGCGCCCGGCAGGGGAGTGAAAAACTGTTTTTT. It is translated as CACARQGSEKLFF.

This clonotype has ten or more counts. V and J are TRBV12-3 or TRBV12-4 and TRBJ2-3, with D possibly TRBD2 on 5 matching bases. Trimming removed 2 bases from V and 0 bases from J, with 9 bases in between. The CDR3 sequence is 15 residues long. CDR3 in amino acids: CASSLKAVSTDTQYF. The DNA for the CDR3 is TGTGCCAGCAGTTTAAAAGCGGTTAGCACAGATACGCAGTATTTT.

This clonotype has only a few counts. This sequence joins TRBV6-5 and TRBJ1-2; perhaps TRBD1 as D (6 bases). CDR1 MNHEY and CDR2 SVGAGI come from the germline V gene. Trimming cost V 6 bases and J 4 bases, with 12 bases left between them. CDR3 size: 13 residues. CDR3 sequence (DNA): TGTGCCAGCAGGGACGGGGGCTCCTATGGCTACACCTTC. Its translation is CASRDGGSYGYTF.

This clonotype has more than one count but fewer than ten. This chain connects TRBV29-1 to TRBJ2-1; 14 bases are shared with TRBD2. V lost 6 bases, J lost 7 bases, and 5 bases stayed unmatched. Germline V gene sequence: CDR1 SQVTM, CDR2 ANQGSEA. The CDR3 is 14 amino acids. The CDR3 coding sequence is TGCAGCGTGGGACTAGCGGGAGTATTGAATGAGCAGTTCTTC. Amino acid sequence: CSVGLAGVLNEQFF.

This clonotype was seen a few times. The rearrangement joins TRBV6-5 to TRBJ1-6, with TRBD1 as a possible D gene (5 bases). The V end was cut by 0 bases, the J end by 13 bases, with 13 bases between. This CDR3 has 14 amino acids. The germline gives CDR1 MNHEY, CDR2 SVGAGI. DNA for the CDR3: TGTGCCAGCAGTTACTCGATATCAGGGTTGCCCCTCCACTTT. Translated, it gives CASSYSISGLPLHF.

The rearrangement links TRBV9 to TRBJ2-5; D gene unclear. CDR1 is SGDLS and CDR2 is YYNGEE in the germline V gene. This CDR3 contains 15 residues. V was shortened by 4 bases and J by 1 base, with 14 bases between the two germline ends. As DNA, the CDR3 is TGTGCCAGCAGCCAAACCCGGGTGTTCCAAGAGACCCAGTACTTC. Amino acid sequence: CASSQTRVFQETQYF.

The table lists this clonotype with many counts. The chain employs TRBV5-4 and TRBJ2-7; TRBD2 matches at 7 bases. Germline V gene data show CDR1 as SGHNT and CDR2 as YYREEE (reference sequence). V gave up 2 bases and J gave up 2 bases; unmatched junction bases: 4. This CDR3 has 14 amino acids. The chain's CDR3 is CASSFGGSTYEQYF. DNA of the CDR3: TGTGCCAGCAGCTTCGGGGGGTCGACCTACGAGCAGTACTTC.